This T cell receptor (beta chain) is from a study of blood T cell repertoires in COVID-19. Study context: T cells, B-cell-depleted T cells, or PBMCs supplied cDNA or gDNA.

In germline, CDR1 is SGHRS, CDR2 YFSETQ. V shed 6 bases and J shed 1 base, with 20 bases lying between them. This CDR3 comprises 17 residues. As processed by the authors: Reference gene primer amplification gave estimated nucleated cell counts. TCRdb's table, derived via immunoSEQ multiplex PCR, lists solely in-frame clones and lacks some. The V and J calls and clone size are taken from that table; D and trimming were inferred from the DNA. This table holds 340,000 or so clones, about 86% found once. Individuals drawn from some 25 US areas were about 18 to 89 years old. Cohorts were assigned according to the clinical history that participants reported.

Sequencing input: PBMCs or T cells enriched from blood (not recorded which). The receptor was derived from a woman aged 40 to 50 with acute COVID-19. The rearrangement joins TRBV5-1 to TRBJ1-5, with TRBD1 as a possible D gene (6 bases). The CDR3 here is CASTQRSTGKSNQPQHF. The CDR3 DNA follows: TGCGCCAGCACTCAGAGATCCACAGGGAAAAGCAATCAGCCCCAGCATTTT.